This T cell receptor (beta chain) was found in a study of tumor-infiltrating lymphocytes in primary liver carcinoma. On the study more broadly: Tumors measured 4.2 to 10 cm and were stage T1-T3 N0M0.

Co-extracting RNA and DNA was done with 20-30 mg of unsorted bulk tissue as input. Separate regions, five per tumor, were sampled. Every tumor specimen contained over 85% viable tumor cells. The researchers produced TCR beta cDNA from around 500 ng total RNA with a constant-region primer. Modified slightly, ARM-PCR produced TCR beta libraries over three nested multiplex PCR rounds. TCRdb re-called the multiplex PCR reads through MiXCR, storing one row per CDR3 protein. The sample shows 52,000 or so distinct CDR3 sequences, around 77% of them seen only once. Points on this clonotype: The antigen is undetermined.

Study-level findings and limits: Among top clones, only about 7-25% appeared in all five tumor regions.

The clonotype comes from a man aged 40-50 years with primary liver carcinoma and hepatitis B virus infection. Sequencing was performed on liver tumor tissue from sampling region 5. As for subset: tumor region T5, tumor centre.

CDR3 protein: CASSIPGGRSYEQYF. The CDR3 DNA sequence: TGCGCCAGCAGCATACCCGGGGGACGGTCCTACGAGCAGTACTTC. The genes are TRBV5-1 and TRBJ2-7, with D possibly being TRBD2 (6 bases). The V end lost 4 bases, the J end lost 1 base, and 15 bases lay between the germline ends. This CDR3 region has 15 residues. Germline CDR1 reads SGHRS; CDR2 reads YFSETQ. The variable domain in full, completed from reference TRBV5-1 and TRBJ2-7, reads KAGVTQTPRYLIKTRGQQVTLSCSPISGHRSVSWYQQTPGQGLQFLFEYFSETQRNKGNFPGRFSGRQFSNSRSEMNVSTLELGDSALYLCASSIPGGRSYEQYFGPGTRLTVT.